Below are 14 T cell receptor beta chains sequenced from a single sample in a study of monozygotic twins with inflammatory bowel disease. TCRdb reanalyzed the 5' RACE reads, giving one entry per CDR3 protein sequence and no DNA. In total, the table holds 200,000 to 250,000 distinct CDR3 sequences. The sequenced sample was blood. These receptors came from a human donor with ulcerative colitis or Crohn's disease, or a healthy co-twin of an affected twin (not recorded which).

The V call is TRBV6-5, the J call TRBJ2-7. The CDR3 contains 14 residues. The germline gives CDR1 MNHEY, CDR2 SVGAGI. The CDR3 here is CASSYGFDSYEQYF.

V is TRBV24-1 and J is TRBJ2-1; with no DNA, the TCRdb D assignment of TRBD1 cannot be verified. Germline CDR1 KGHDR, CDR2 SFDVKD. CDR3 size: 17 residues. The CDR3 is CATSDPGRGSSYNEQFF.

The chain links TRBV7-8 to TRBJ1-6; the TCRdb D gene call, TRBD1, has no DNA to confirm it. In germline, CDR1 is SGHVS, CDR2 FQNEAQ. This CDR3 is built from 15 residues. The CDR3 region is CASSGHGQGNSPLHF.

The chain has TRBV7-2 and TRBJ2-7; TCRdb proposes TRBD1, but this gene call is untestable without DNA. CDR1 SGHTA and CDR2 FQGNSA come from the germline V gene. The CDR3 is 14 amino acids. This chain's CDR3 is CASSNRQSPYEQYF. Using reference TRBV7-2 and TRBJ2-7 for the parts outside the CDR3, the full variable domain is GAGVSQSPSNKVTEKGKDVELRCDPISGHTALYWYRQSLGQGLEFLIYFQGNSAPDKSGLPSDRFSAERTGGSVSTLTIQRTQQEDSAVYLCASSNRQSPYEQYFGPGTRLTVT.

This chain connects TRBV20-1 to TRBJ1-4; TCRdb names TRBD1, which stays unverified in the absence of DNA. From germline, CDR1 is DFQATT and CDR2 SNEGSKA (reference sequence). The CDR3 extends over 15 amino acids. This chain's CDR3 is CSAHNPTGINEKLFF.

V gene TRBV12-3 or TRBV12-4 combines with J gene TRBJ1-1. The CDR3 is 15 amino acids. The CDR3 here is CASSPRRQGGTEAFF.

V gene TRBV4-1 combines with J gene TRBJ2-2; TCRdb returns TRBD2, unconfirmable since there is no DNA. Germline CDR1 is MGHRA and CDR2 is YSYEKL. The CDR3 totals 15 residues. CDR3: CASSNSGARAGELFF.

The chain is built from TRBV7-9 and TRBJ2-7; TCRdb's D call, TRBD2, is unchecked because there is no DNA. The CDR3 length is 16 residues. The germline gives CDR1 SEHNR, CDR2 FQNEAQ (reference sequence). This CDR3 is CASSSREAGGSYEQYF. Looking up the rest from reference TRBV7-9 and TRBJ2-7 gives the full variable domain: DTGVSQNPRHKITKRGQNVTFRCDPISEHNRLYWYRQTLGQGPEFLTYFQNEAQLEKSRLLSDRFSAERPKGSFSTLEIQRTEQGDSAMYLCASSSREAGGSYEQYFGPGTRLTVT.

The chain joins TRBV4-1 to TRBJ2-7; the D gene TCRdb calls, TRBD1, cannot be checked with no DNA. Germline-derived CDR1 and CDR2 are MGHRA and YSYEKL. This CDR3 comprises 14 residues. The chain's CDR3 is CASSSRQVSYEQYF.

J is TRBJ2-2 and V is TRBV24-1. CDR1 is KGHDR and CDR2 is SFDVKD in the germline V gene. CDR3 length: 13 amino acids. CDR3 loop: CATRDSYTGELFF.

The rearrangement joins TRBV7-9 to TRBJ1-1; checking the TCRdb D call of TRBD1 is not possible without DNA. From germline, CDR1 is SEHNR and CDR2 FQNEAQ (reference sequence). This CDR3 spans 15 amino acids. The CDR3 spells CASSPWTGMNTEAFF.

The CDR3 reads CASSLIHLTDTQYF. The chain combines TRBV7-2 with TRBJ2-3. The germline CDR1 and CDR2 sequences are SGHTA and FQGNSA. The CDR3 consists of 14 residues. Combining the CDR3 with reference TRBV7-2 and TRBJ2-3 gives the whole variable domain GAGVSQSPSNKVTEKGKDVELRCDPISGHTALYWYRQSLGQGLEFLIYFQGNSAPDKSGLPSDRFSAERTGGSVSTLTIQRTQQEDSAVYLCASSLIHLTDTQYFGPGTRLTVL.

The chain uses TRBV20-1 and TRBJ1-2; TCRdb indicates TRBD1, and absent DNA this call remains unverified. Per the germline V gene, CDR1 is DFQATT and CDR2 is SNEGSKA (reference sequence). This CDR3 spans 11 amino acids. CDR3 amino acids: CSAPGGWGYTF.

This chain joins TRBV5-1 and TRBJ1-5; TCRdb calls TRBD1, which cannot be checked without DNA. The CDR3 is 15 amino acids. Germline CDR1 SGHRS, CDR2 YFSETQ. CDR3 protein: CASSLGQNSNQPQHF.